These 26 T cell receptor beta chains were all obtained from the same sample, sequenced in a study of low-dose radiotherapy and immunotherapy resistance in tumors. Time point: before trial treatment. TRAV- and TRBV-specific primers were used for first-strand cDNA, which covered alpha and beta chains. TCR amplification involved around 22 PCR cycles with a constant-region primer and V-primer adapter. Each CDR3 protein gets one entry after TCRdb re-called the reads with MiXCR. The repertoire includes 65,000 to 100,000 distinct CDR3 sequences, over 15% of them detected once, and roughly 2.8% sits in the top ten. Sequenced here: PBMCs, sampled before treatment. Source of these receptors: a male donor with prostate cancer.

This clonotype has a count of ten or more. The chain recombines TRBV7-9 with TRBJ1-2, with 9 bases lining up with TRBD1. V shed 5 bases, J shed 4 bases, and the junction held 11 bases outside the gene matches. This CDR3 is built from 16 residues. Germline CDR1 reads SEHNR; CDR2 reads FQNEAQ (reference sequence). The DNA of the CDR3 is TGTGCCAGCAGCCAGACCGGGACAGGGTCCATCTATGGCTACACCTTC. As protein: CASSQTGTGSIYGYTF.

This clonotype was counted ten times or more. V and J are TRBV2 and TRBJ2-5; D may be TRBD1 or TRBD2 (7 bases each). Deletions cut 5 bases from V and 5 bases from J, with 15 bases between. CDR3 length: 14 residues. From germline, CDR1 is SNHLY and CDR2 FYNNEI. In DNA form, the CDR3 reads TGTGCCAGCAGTCAGGGGGGGCCAAGGGAGACCCAGTACTTC. Translated: CASSQGGPRETQYF.

This clonotype was recorded many times. The genes are TRBV5-6 and TRBJ1-5; possible D gene TRBD1, 5 bases. Trimming left V 2 bases short and J 7 bases short, with 19 bases between. Germline V gives CDR1 SGHDT, CDR2 YYEEEE. The CDR3 consists of 16 residues. The CDR3, as DNA: TGTGCCAGCAGCTTAGGGACGGTTGCTCTTGGGCAGCCCCAGCATTTT. The encoded protein is CASSLGTVALGQPQHF.

This clonotype came up many times. The V gene is TRBV29-1, the J gene TRBJ1-1; TRBD1 is a possible D gene (5 bases). There are 14 residues in the CDR3. CDR1 is SQVTM, CDR2 ANQGSEA, per germline. V lost 6 bases and J lost 0, with 14 bases in between. CDR3 residues: CSVWHRTLNTEAFF. DNA for the CDR3: TGCAGCGTATGGCACAGGACCCTGAACACTGAAGCTTTCTTT. The variable domain in full, with the rest retrieved from reference TRBV29-1 and TRBJ1-1, is SAVISQKPSRDICQRGTSLTIQCQVDSQVTMMFWYRQQPGQSLTLIATANQGSEATYESGFVIDKFPISRPNLTFSTLTVSNMSPEDSSIYLCSVWHRTLNTEAFFGQGTRLTVV.

In its sample, this clonotype was seen many times. The chain uses TRBV6-6 and TRBJ2-1; D could derive from TRBD1 or TRBD2 (6 bases each). This CDR3 has 12 residues. CDR1 and CDR2 from the germline V gene are MNHNY and SVGAGI (reference sequence). The ends were cut back, 0 bases at V and 10 bases at J, with 7 bases in the middle. In DNA form, the CDR3 reads TGTGCCAGCAGTTACTCAGGGGGGGAGCAGTTCTTC. This codes for CASSYSGGEQFF.

This clonotype occurred many times. J is TRBJ2-1 and V is TRBV29-1; TRBD1 might be the D (6 bases). The CDR3 extends over 15 amino acids. The germline V and J ends were trimmed by 0 bases and 7 bases, with 16 bases remaining between them. Germline V gene lookup returns CDR1 SQVTM and CDR2 ANQGSEA. The CDR3 loop is CSVEDWGPRFNEQFF. The CDR3 nucleotides read TGCAGCGTTGAAGATTGGGGGCCCCGGTTTAATGAGCAGTTCTTC.

Ten or more counts support this clonotype. The rearrangement uses TRBV20-1 and TRBJ2-1, with 8 bases fitting TRBD2. Germline assignment: CDR1 DFQATT and CDR2 SNEGSKA (reference sequence). The V and J ends lost 6 bases and 3 bases, in that order; junction bases with no gene match: 7. The CDR3 is 14 amino acids. The CDR3 loop reads CSAVEGLVYNEQFF. CDR3 coding DNA: TGCAGTGCCGTAGAGGGACTAGTCTACAATGAGCAGTTCTTC.

This clonotype came up many times. V usage is TRBV12-3 or TRBV12-4 and J usage is TRBJ2-1; maybe TRBD2 (6 bases). The length of the CDR3 is 13 residues. V was pared by 5 bases and J by 1 base, with 6 bases between. CDR3 protein: CASSGGSYNEQFF. The CDR3 DNA is TGTGCCAGCAGTGGGGGGTCCTACAATGAGCAGTTCTTC.

Details on this clonotype: A far larger clone is just one base off, so this is likely a read error. CDR3 amino acids: CANSYGAGGYTF. DNA for the CDR3: TGTGCCAACAGTTACGGAGCGGGGGGCTACACCTTC. The chain employs TRBV6-1 and TRBJ1-2; D is unresolved. In germline, CDR1 is MNHNS, CDR2 SASEGT. The CDR3 runs 12 residues.

The V and J genes are TRBV5-4 and TRBJ1-1; 8 positions match TRBD1. V dropped 4 bases and J dropped 3; count of bases not matched to a gene: 5. CDR1 and CDR2 (germline): SGHNT, YYREEE (reference sequence). CDR3 length equals 14 residues. CDR3 protein: CASSHRGADTEAFF. The CDR3 nucleotides are TGTGCCAGCAGCCACAGGGGGGCGGACACTGAAGCTTTCTTT.

There are many counts of this clonotype. The chain couples TRBV5-1 to TRBJ1-2; D is undetermined. Germline loops: CDR1 SGHRS, CDR2 YFSETQ. There are 12 residues in the CDR3. V shed 2 bases and J shed 6 bases, with 8 bases lying between them. CDR3: CASSFSGHGYTF. In nucleotides, the CDR3 is TGCGCCAGCAGCTTTAGTGGACATGGCTACACCTTC. The full variable domain, its missing parts supplied by reference TRBV5-1 and TRBJ1-2, is KAGVTQTPRYLIKTRGQQVTLSCSPISGHRSVSWYQQTPGQGLQFLFEYFSETQRNKGNFPGRFSGRQFSNSRSEMNVSTLELGDSALYLCASSFSGHGYTFGSGTRLTVV.

The V and J genes are TRBV12-3 or TRBV12-4 and TRBJ2-1, with 10 bases fitting TRBD2. V dropped 5 bases and J dropped 5; count of bases not matched to a gene: 3. CDR3 length: 14 residues. The chain's CDR3 is CASSRTSGHNEQFF. DNA for the CDR3: TGTGCCAGCAGTCGGACTAGCGGCCACAATGAGCAGTTCTTC.

There are many counts of this clonotype. J is TRBJ2-5 and V is TRBV6-1, with TRBD2 matching 10 bases. The CDR3 extends over 15 amino acids. V gave up 0 bases and J gave up 2 bases; unmatched junction bases: 0. Germline V lookup: CDR1 MNHNS, CDR2 SASEGT. The CDR3 nucleotides read TGTGCCAGCAGTGAAGCAGCGGGGGGGCAAGAGACCCAGTACTTC. As protein: CASSEAAGGQETQYF.

The table lists this clonotype with a few counts. The genes are TRBV10-2 and TRBJ1-2, with TRBD1 as a possible D gene (6 bases). Deletions cut 7 bases from V and 3 bases from J, with 18 bases between. The germline gives CDR1 WSHSY, CDR2 SAAADI. CDR3 size: 15 residues. DNA for the CDR3: TGCGCCAGCATCCGCCGGGGGGCGTTCCACTATGGCTACACCTTC. It translates to CASIRRGAFHYGYTF.

There are many counts of this clonotype. The V call is TRBV7-3, the J call TRBJ2-3, with D hard to call. Looked up from germline, CDR1 is SGHTA and CDR2 is FQGTGA. The CDR3 is made up of 13 amino acids. With 2 bases removed from V and 5 bases from J, the gap between germline ends came to 8 bases. Written as DNA, the CDR3 is TGTGCCAGCAGCTTAGGATCGGGAGATACGCAGTATTTT. Amino acids: CASSLGSGDTQYF.

This clonotype was seen many times. The CDR3 DNA reads TGTGCCAGCAGCCCACGTGGACAAGTCTCAGAGACCCAGTACTTC. The encoded protein is CASSPRGQVSETQYF. The chain is built from TRBV7-3 and TRBJ2-5, with a possible D match to TRBD1 (5 bases). The CDR3 has 15 amino acids. Germline V CDR1 and CDR2: SGHTA, FQGTGA. Trimming removed 5 bases from V and 4 bases from J, with 17 bases in between.

At least ten counts were recorded for this clonotype. This CDR3 is CSATQTSGGSFYDDGELFF. CDR3 bases: TGCAGTGCTACTCAGACTAGCGGGGGGTCCTTTTATGATGACGGGGAGCTGTTTTTT. The chain uses TRBV20-1 and TRBJ2-2; 13 bases are a match to TRBD2. CDR3 length: 19 residues. Germline trimming cut 4 bases from V and 7 bases from J; bases unmatched to any gene: 18. Germline-derived CDR1 and CDR2 are DFQATT and SNEGSKA (reference sequence).

This clonotype was observed at least ten times. The gene calls are TRBV12-3 or TRBV12-4 and TRBJ1-4; tentatively, D is TRBD1 (5 bases). This CDR3 region has 16 residues. V was trimmed by 2 bases and J by 0 bases, leaving 10 bases between them. CDR3 bases: TGTGCCAGCAGTTTATGGGGGACGGCAACTAATGAAAAACTGTTTTTT. Amino acid sequence: CASSLWGTATNEKLFF.

Concerning this clonotype itself: With a far larger clone one base away, a read error is the likely cause. The rearrangement joins TRBV6-2 or TRBV6-3 to TRBJ2-1, with 8 bases identical to TRBD1. Germline CDR1 reads MNHEY; CDR2 reads SVGEGT. The CDR3 spans 13 residues. Trimming at V came to 6 bases and at J to 10 bases, leaving 8 bases not matched to a gene. CDR3 loop: CASSLGQGREQFF. The CDR3 region has the DNA TGTGCCAGCAGCCTAGGACAGGGACGAGAGCAGTTCTTC.

The sample holds many counts of this clonotype. V usage is TRBV19 and J usage is TRBJ1-1; D is perhaps TRBD1 (6 bases). V was pared by 7 bases and J by 7 bases, with 19 bases between. The CDR3 covers 14 residues. CDR1 LNHDA and CDR2 SQIVND come from the germline V gene (reference sequence). The CDR3: CASKGVSAILEAFF. CDR3 bases: TGTGCCAGTAAGGGGGTGAGTGCAATTCTTGAAGCTTTCTTT.

Ten or more counts support this clonotype. The chain is built from TRBV12-3 or TRBV12-4 and TRBJ1-1; D unclear. Trimming removed 6 bases from V and 5 bases from J, with 7 bases in between. This CDR3 comprises 11 residues. CDR3 loop: CASSFGTEAFF. CDR3 DNA sequence: TGTGCCAGCAGCTTTGGGACTGAAGCTTTCTTT.

The table lists this clonotype with many counts. This chain uses TRBV3-1 with TRBJ2-5; 7 bases are shared with TRBD2. Per the germline V gene, CDR1 is LGHDT and CDR2 is YNNKEL (reference sequence). The CDR3 runs 18 residues. V dropped 3 bases and J dropped 1; count of bases not matched to a gene: 14. The DNA of the CDR3 is TGTGCCAGCAGCCATCCCGCGGGTTCGGGCGGGGGCCAAGAGACCCAGTACTTC. Its protein product is CASSHPAGSGGGQETQYF.

In this sample, this clonotype turned up many times. The chain recombines TRBV6-4 with TRBJ1-1, with D possibly TRBD1 on 5 matching bases. This CDR3 has 13 amino acids. Germline assignment: CDR1 MRHNA and CDR2 SNTAGT. Trimming stripped 2 bases from V and 7 bases from J, with 11 bases between. CDR3 sequence (DNA): TGTGCCAGCAGTGACGGGGGTATTGGTGAAGCTTTCTTT. Translating it yields CASSDGGIGEAFF.

The table lists this clonotype with many counts. The chain has TRBV20-1 and TRBJ2-7; 9 bases map to TRBD2. This CDR3 is 16 amino acids long. The germline gives CDR1 DFQATT, CDR2 SNEGSKA (reference sequence). Trimming took 0 bases from V and 5 from J; bases not matched to a gene: 11. CDR3: CSARDAASGMNNEQYF. The CDR3 DNA sequence: TGCAGTGCTAGAGATGCGGCTAGCGGGATGAATAACGAGCAGTACTTC.

This clonotype showed up many times. The genes are TRBV30 and TRBJ2-4; TRBD1 might be the D (6 bases). The germline CDR1 and CDR2 sequences are GTSNPN and SVGIG (reference sequence). The CDR3 has 15 amino acids. V was clipped by 0 bases and J by 6 bases, with 15 bases between them. The DNA of the CDR3 is TGTGCCTGGAGTGTACGGGATAGGGGGAGAAACATTCAGTACTTC. This sequence encodes CAWSVRDRGRNIQYF. Full variable domain (rest looked up from reference TRBV30 and TRBJ2-4): SQTIHQWPATLVQPVGSPLSLECTVEGTSNPNLYWYRQAAGRGLQLLFYSVGIGQISSEVPQNLSASRPQDRQFILSSKKLLLSDSGFYLCAWSVRDRGRNIQYFGAGTRLSVL.

This clonotype was observed at least ten times. The chain combines TRBV4-2 with TRBJ2-7; TRBD2 agrees at 8 bases. Germline trimming cut 3 bases from V and 0 bases from J; bases unmatched to any gene: 4. The CDR3 runs 15 residues. The germline gives CDR1 LGHNA, CDR2 YNFKEQ. CDR3 nucleotides: TGTGCCAGCAGCCAGAACCGGGGGGGCTCCTACGAGCAGTACTTC. This encodes CASSQNRGGSYEQYF.